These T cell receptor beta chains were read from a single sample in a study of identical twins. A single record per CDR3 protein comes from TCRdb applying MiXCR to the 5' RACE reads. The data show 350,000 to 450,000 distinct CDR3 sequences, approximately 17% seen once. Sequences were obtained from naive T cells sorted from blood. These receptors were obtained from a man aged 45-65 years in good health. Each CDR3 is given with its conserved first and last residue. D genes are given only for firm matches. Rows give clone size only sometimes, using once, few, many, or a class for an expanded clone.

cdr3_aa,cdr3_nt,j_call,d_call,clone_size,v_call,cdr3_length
CASSLGAGLPYGYTF,TGTGCCAGCAGCTTAGGGGCAGGGCTGCCCTATGGCTACACCTTC,TRBJ1-2,.,many,TRBV11-2,15
CAWRFTPGGYNEQFF,TGTGCCTGGAGATTTACCCCGGGCGGGTACAATGAGCAGTTCTTC,TRBJ2-1,.,.,TRBV30,15
CSARALVYNEQSF,TGCAGTGCTAGAGCACTAGTTTACAATGAGCAGTCCTTC,TRBJ2-1,.,.,TRBV20-1,13
CSVTGILQETQYF,TGCAGCGTCACCGGGATCCTTCAAGAGACCCAGTACTTC,TRBJ2-5,.,many,TRBV29-1,13
CSVGPSDRNTEAFF,TGCAGCGTTGGGCCATCGGACAGGAACACTGAAGCTTTCTTT,TRBJ1-1,.,.,TRBV29-1,14
CAISEDRGFTEAFF,TGTGCCATCAGTGAGGACAGGGGTTTCACTGAAGCTTTCTTT,TRBJ1-1,TRBD1,many,TRBV10-3,14
CSARVRRSTDTQYF,TGCAGTGCTAGAGTGCGGAGAAGCACAGATACGCAGTATTTT,TRBJ2-3,.,many,TRBV20-1,14
CASSLASGTHDVPQYF,TGTGCCAGCAGCTTAGCCTCCGGGACACATGACGTTCCCCAGTACTTC,TRBJ2-5,.,.,TRBV7-2,16
CASSPSDTNEQYF,TGTGCCAGCAGCCCCTCGGACACGAACGAGCAGTACTTC,TRBJ2-7,.,.,TRBV25-1,13
CSAREILLAKNIQYF,TGCAGTGCTAGAGAGATACTACTAGCCAAAAACATTCAGTACTTC,TRBJ2-4,.,once,TRBV20-1,15
CASSLETGNYGYTF,TGCGCCAGCAGCTTGGAAACAGGGAACTATGGCTACACCTTC,TRBJ1-2,.,many,TRBV5-1,14
CASSFGPDFTHTQYF,TGTGCCAGCAGCTTTGGACCCGACTTCACACATACGCAGTATTTT,TRBJ2-3,.,.,TRBV7-9,15
CASSLVGSYYEQYF,TGTGCCAGCAGCTTAGTCGGTAGCTACTACGAGCAGTACTTC,TRBJ2-7,.,few,TRBV11-2,14
CASSTPGTGTPLHF,TGTGCCAGCAGCACGCCCGGGACAGGGACCCCCCTCCACTTT,TRBJ1-6,TRBD1,.,TRBV7-9,14
CSARDQGLAGGPRVYNEQFF,TGCAGTGCTAGAGATCAAGGACTAGCGGGAGGGCCAAGGGTCTACAATGAGCAGTTCTTC,TRBJ2-1,TRBD2,few,TRBV20-1,20
CSATPGAGSTDTQYF,TGCAGTGCCACCCCTGGAGCAGGGAGCACAGATACGCAGTATTTT,TRBJ2-3,.,many,TRBV20-1,15
CASSKPLGGRAWRETQYF,TGTGCCAGCAGCAAACCCCTAGGCGGGAGGGCCTGGAGGGAGACCCAGTACTTC,TRBJ2-5,TRBD2,few,TRBV11-2,18
CASRRLAKNIQYF,TGTGCCAGCAGGCGACTCGCCAAAAACATTCAGTACTTC,TRBJ2-4,.,many,TRBV11-2,13
CSAPLAGNSYNEQFF,TGCAGTGCTCCTTTGGCGGGGAACTCCTACAATGAGCAGTTCTTC,TRBJ2-1,.,.,TRBV20-1,15
CAWSWGRENSETQYF,TGTGCCTGGAGTTGGGGGCGGGAGAATTCAGAGACCCAGTACTTC,TRBJ2-5,.,many,TRBV30,15
CASSLRTATYEQYF,TGTGCCAGCAGTCTGAGGACCGCCACCTACGAGCAGTACTTC,TRBJ2-7,.,many,TRBV6-1,14
CARYSHEQFF,TGTGCCCGGTACAGTCATGAGCAGTTCTTC,TRBJ2-1,.,.,TRBV21-1,10
CASSQEWGGYNEQFF,TGCGCCAGCAGCCAAGAATGGGGGGGATACAATGAGCAGTTCTTC,TRBJ2-1,TRBD2,many,TRBV4-1,15
CSASTSGGHSSYNEQFF,TGCAGTGCTAGCACCAGCGGGGGCCACAGCTCCTACAATGAGCAGTTCTTC,TRBJ2-1,TRBD2,few,TRBV20-1,17
CSARPSGRAEETQYF,TGCAGTGCTAGGCCTAGCGGGAGGGCCGAGGAGACCCAGTACTTC,TRBJ2-5,TRBD2,.,TRBV20-1,15
CASSEVGGASYEQYF,TGCGCCAGCAGCGAAGTAGGGGGCGCATCCTACGAGCAGTACTTC,TRBJ2-7,TRBD1,few,TRBV4-3,15
CASSPRGGGIGEQFF,TGTGCCAGCAGCCCTCGCGGGGGGGGGATAGGTGAGCAGTTCTTC,TRBJ2-1,TRBD2,few,TRBV4-2,15
CASSPPAGANVLIF,TGTGCCAGCTCACCACCGGCCGGGGCCAACGTCCTGATTTTC,TRBJ2-6,.,many,TRBV18,14
CASSFGTQVIRNYEQYF,TGCGCCAGCAGCTTCGGGACACAGGTTATTAGGAACTACGAGCAGTACTTC,TRBJ2-7,.,.,TRBV5-1,17
CASSQEGAGSSYNEQFF,TGCGCCAGCAGCCAAGAGGGAGCGGGGAGCTCCTACAATGAGCAGTTCTTC,TRBJ2-1,TRBD2,.,TRBV4-3,17
CAISEKQINEQFF,TGTGCCATCAGTGAGAAGCAGATCAATGAGCAGTTCTTC,TRBJ2-1,.,many,TRBV10-3,13
CAIRGTEYEQYF,TGTGCCATCAGGGGGACAGAATACGAGCAGTACTTC,TRBJ2-7,TRBD1,.,TRBV10-3,12
CSVQPGLAGGPGSYNEQFF,TGCAGCGTTCAGCCTGGACTAGCGGGAGGGCCGGGCTCCTACAATGAGCAGTTCTTC,TRBJ2-1,TRBD2,many,TRBV29-1,19
CASHDSRESERNEQFF,TGCGCCAGCCACGACTCGAGGGAAAGTGAGCGCAATGAGCAGTTCTTC,TRBJ2-1,.,.,TRBV5-1,16
CASSPRDRASPLHF,TGTGCCAGCTCACCCCGGGACAGGGCCTCACCCCTCCACTTT,TRBJ1-6,TRBD1,.,TRBV18,14
CSVEGREAYASDTQYF,TGCAGCGTTGAAGGTAGGGAGGCCTACGCGTCAGATACGCAGTATTTT,TRBJ2-3,.,few,TRBV29-1,16
CASSMVGNSNQPQHF,TGTGCCAGTAGTATGGTGGGCAATAGCAATCAGCCCCAGCATTTT,TRBJ1-5,.,many,TRBV19,15
CASSPGQGFRSPLHF,TGTGCCAGTAGTCCGGGACAGGGCTTCAGATCACCCCTCCACTTT,TRBJ1-6,TRBD1,.,TRBV19,15
CASSPLRALQETQYF,TGTGCCAGCTCACCATTGAGAGCGCTCCAAGAGACCCAGTACTTC,TRBJ2-5,.,once,TRBV18,15
CSARSRETAGNTIYF,TGCAGTGCTAGATCGAGGGAGACGGCTGGAAACACCATATATTTT,TRBJ1-3,.,many,TRBV20-1,15
CASSYKLQEAFF,TGTGCCAGCAGCTATAAACTGCAGGAAGCTTTCTTT,TRBJ1-1,.,few,TRBV7-2,12
CASSIGSGPNEQFF,TGTGCCAGTAGTATAGGTAGCGGGCCGAATGAGCAGTTCTTC,TRBJ2-1,TRBD2,many,TRBV19,14
CASRPGTGAISPLHF,TGTGCCAGCAGGCCCGGGACAGGGGCCATTTCACCCCTCCACTTT,TRBJ1-6,TRBD1,.,TRBV6-1,15
CASQGQFGEKLFF,TGTGCCAGCCAAGGCCAATTCGGCGAAAAACTGTTTTTT,TRBJ1-4,.,few,TRBV7-9,13
CSAQGAPTGELFF,TGCAGCGCACAGGGGGCGCCCACCGGGGAGCTGTTTTTT,TRBJ2-2,TRBD1,many,TRBV29-1,13
CASSRRQFTSSDTQYF,TGCGCCAGCAGCCGCCGACAGTTTACCTCTTCAGATACGCAGTATTTT,TRBJ2-3,.,many,TRBV4-1,16
CSIRERANYGYTF,TGCAGCATTCGGGAGAGAGCTAACTATGGCTACACCTTC,TRBJ1-2,.,once,TRBV29-1,13
CASSLGTGLATEAFF,TGTGCCAGCAGCTTAGGAACAGGACTGGCCACTGAAGCTTTCTTT,TRBJ1-1,.,.,TRBV11-2,15
CASSSAQLRWTEAFF,TGTGCCAGCAGTTCCGCCCAGTTGAGATGGACTGAAGCTTTCTTT,TRBJ1-1,.,.,TRBV6-2/TRBV6-3,15
CSARGGRETQYF,TGCAGTGCTAGAGGGGGGCGGGAGACCCAGTACTTC,TRBJ2-5,.,many,TRBV20-1,12
CASSQGQRETGEQFF,TGTGCCAGCAGCCAGGGCCAGCGGGAGACTGGTGAGCAGTTCTTC,TRBJ2-1,TRBD2,many,TRBV4-2,15
CATSPGGRVSTDTQYF,TGTGCCACCAGCCCCGGGGGGAGAGTAAGCACAGATACGCAGTATTTT,TRBJ2-3,TRBD2,.,TRBV15,16